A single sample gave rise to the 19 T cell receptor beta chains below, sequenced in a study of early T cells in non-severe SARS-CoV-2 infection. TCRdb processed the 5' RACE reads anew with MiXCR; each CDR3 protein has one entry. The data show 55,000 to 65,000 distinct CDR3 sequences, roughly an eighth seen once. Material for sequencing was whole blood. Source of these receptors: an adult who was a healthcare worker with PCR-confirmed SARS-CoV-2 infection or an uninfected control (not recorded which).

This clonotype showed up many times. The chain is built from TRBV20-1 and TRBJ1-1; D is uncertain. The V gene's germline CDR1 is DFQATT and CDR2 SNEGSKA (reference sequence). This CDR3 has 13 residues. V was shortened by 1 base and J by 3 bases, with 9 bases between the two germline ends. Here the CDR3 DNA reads TGCAGTGCTAGAGTCCAGGAGTACACTGAAGCTTTCTTT. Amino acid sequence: CSARVQEYTEAFF.

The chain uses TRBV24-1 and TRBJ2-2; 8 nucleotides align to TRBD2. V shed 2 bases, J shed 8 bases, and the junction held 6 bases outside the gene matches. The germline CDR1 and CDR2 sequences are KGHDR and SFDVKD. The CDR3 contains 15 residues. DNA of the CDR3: TGTGCCACCAGTGATTCGATAGCGGGATCAGGGGAGCTGTTTTTT. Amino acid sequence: CATSDSIAGSGELFF.

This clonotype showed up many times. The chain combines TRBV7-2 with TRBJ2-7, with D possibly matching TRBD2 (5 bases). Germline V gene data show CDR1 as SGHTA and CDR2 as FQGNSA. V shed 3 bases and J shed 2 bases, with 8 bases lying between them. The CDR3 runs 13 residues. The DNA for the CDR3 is TGTGCCAGCAGCTTGGAGGAAACCTACGAGCAGTACTTC. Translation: CASSLEETYEQYF. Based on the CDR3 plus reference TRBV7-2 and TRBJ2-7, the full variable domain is GAGVSQSPSNKVTEKGKDVELRCDPISGHTALYWYRQSLGQGLEFLIYFQGNSAPDKSGLPSDRFSAERTGGSVSTLTIQRTQQEDSAVYLCASSLEETYEQYFGPGTRLTVT.

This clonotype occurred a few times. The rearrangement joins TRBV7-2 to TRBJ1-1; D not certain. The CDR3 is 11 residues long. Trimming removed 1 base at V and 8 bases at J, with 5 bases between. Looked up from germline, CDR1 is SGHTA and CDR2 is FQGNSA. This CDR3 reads CASSLVREAFF. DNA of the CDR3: TGTGCCAGCAGCTTAGTAAGAGAAGCTTTCTTT.

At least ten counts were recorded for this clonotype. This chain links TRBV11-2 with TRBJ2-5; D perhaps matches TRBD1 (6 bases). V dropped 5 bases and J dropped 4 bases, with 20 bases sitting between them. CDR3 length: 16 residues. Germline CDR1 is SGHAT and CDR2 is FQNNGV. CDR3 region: CASSKAPSTGLETQYF. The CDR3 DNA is TGTGCCAGCAGCAAAGCCCCCTCCACAGGGCTAGAGACCCAGTACTTC.

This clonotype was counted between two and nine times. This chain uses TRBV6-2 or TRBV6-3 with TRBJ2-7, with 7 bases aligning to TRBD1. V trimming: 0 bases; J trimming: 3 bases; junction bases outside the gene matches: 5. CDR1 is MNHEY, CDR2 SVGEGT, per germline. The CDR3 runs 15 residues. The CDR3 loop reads CASSYSRDRIYEQYF. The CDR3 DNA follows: TGTGCCAGCAGTTACTCCCGGGACAGAATCTACGAGCAGTACTTC.

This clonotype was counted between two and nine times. The CDR3 is CSVSGLAGSYEQYF. The CDR3 coding sequence is TGCAGTGTGTCGGGGCTAGCGGGCTCCTACGAGCAGTACTTC. The rearrangement joins TRBV20-1 to TRBJ2-7; 8 nucleotides align to TRBD2. The ends lost 7 bases at V and 0 bases at J; junction bases unmatched: 8. Germline values: CDR1 DFQATT, CDR2 SNEGSKA (reference sequence). This CDR3 region has 14 residues.

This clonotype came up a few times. The CDR3 DNA sequence: TGTGCCACCAGTGATTCGGGGACAGGGGCTTTCTATGGCTACACCTTC. It encodes CATSDSGTGAFYGYTF. The chain links TRBV24-1 to TRBJ1-2; TRBD1 aligns across 10 bases. There are 16 residues in the CDR3. The V gene end was trimmed by 2 bases and the J gene end by 4 bases; junction bases not matched to a gene: 6. CDR1 KGHDR and CDR2 SFDVKD come from the germline V gene.

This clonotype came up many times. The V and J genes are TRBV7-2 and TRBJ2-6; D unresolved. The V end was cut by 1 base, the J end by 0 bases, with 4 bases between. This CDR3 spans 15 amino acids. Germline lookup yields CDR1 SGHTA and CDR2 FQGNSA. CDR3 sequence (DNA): TGTGCCAGCAGCTTAGTAGTCTCTGGGGCCAACGTCCTGACTTTC. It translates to CASSLVVSGANVLTF.

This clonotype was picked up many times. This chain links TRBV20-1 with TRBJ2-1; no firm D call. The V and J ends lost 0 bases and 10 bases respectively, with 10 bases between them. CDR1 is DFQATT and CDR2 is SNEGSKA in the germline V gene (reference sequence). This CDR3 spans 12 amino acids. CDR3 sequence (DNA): TGCAGTGCTAGAGATCAAGGAAGGGAGCAGTTCTTC. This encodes CSARDQGREQFF.

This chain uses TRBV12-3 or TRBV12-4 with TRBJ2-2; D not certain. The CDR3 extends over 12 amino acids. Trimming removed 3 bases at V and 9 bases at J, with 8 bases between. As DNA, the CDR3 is TGTGCCAGCAGTTTTATAGGCAGGGAGCTGTTTTTT. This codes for CASSFIGRELFF.

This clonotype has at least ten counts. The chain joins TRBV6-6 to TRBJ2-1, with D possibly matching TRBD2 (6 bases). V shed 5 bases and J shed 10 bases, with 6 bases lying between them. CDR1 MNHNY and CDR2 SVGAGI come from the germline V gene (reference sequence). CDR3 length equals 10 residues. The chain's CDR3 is CASSGGEQFF. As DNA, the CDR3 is TGTGCCAGCAGTGGGGGGGAGCAGTTCTTC.

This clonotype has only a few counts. CDR3 loop: CASSQVRSGTNTGELFF. The CDR3, as DNA: TGCGCCAGCAGCCAAGTCCGCAGCGGCACGAACACCGGGGAGCTGTTTTTT. The V gene is TRBV4-1, the J gene TRBJ2-2, with TRBD2 as a possible D gene (5 bases). V lost 1 base and J lost 0, with 12 bases in between. The germline V gene encodes CDR1 MGHRA and CDR2 YSYEKL. CDR3 length: 17 residues.

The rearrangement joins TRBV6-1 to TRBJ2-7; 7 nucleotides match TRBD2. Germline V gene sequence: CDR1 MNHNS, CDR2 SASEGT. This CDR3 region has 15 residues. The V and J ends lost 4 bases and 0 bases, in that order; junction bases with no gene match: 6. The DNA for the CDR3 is TGTGCCAGCAGTGTGGGCGGGAGCAACTCCTACGAGCAGTACTTC. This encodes CASSVGGSNSYEQYF.

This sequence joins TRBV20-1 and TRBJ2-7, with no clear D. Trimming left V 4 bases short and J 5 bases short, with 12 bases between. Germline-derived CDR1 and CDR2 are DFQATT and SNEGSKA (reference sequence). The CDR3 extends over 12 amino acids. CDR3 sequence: CSAIYGLDEQYF. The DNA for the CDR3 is TGCAGTGCTATCTACGGGTTGGACGAGCAGTACTTC.

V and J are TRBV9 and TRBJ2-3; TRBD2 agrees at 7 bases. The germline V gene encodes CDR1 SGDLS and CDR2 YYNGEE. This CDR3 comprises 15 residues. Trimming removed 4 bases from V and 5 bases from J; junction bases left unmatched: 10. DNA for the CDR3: TGTGCCAGCAGCCCCCCCCGCAGGGAGGGAGATACGCAGTATTTT. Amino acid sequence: CASSPPRREGDTQYF.

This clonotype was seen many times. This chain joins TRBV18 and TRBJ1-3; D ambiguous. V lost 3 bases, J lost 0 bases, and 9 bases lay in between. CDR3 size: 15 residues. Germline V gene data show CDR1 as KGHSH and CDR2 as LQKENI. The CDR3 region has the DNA TGTGCCAGCTCACCGCTCCCGGTCTCTGGAAACACCATATATTTT. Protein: CASSPLPVSGNTIYF.

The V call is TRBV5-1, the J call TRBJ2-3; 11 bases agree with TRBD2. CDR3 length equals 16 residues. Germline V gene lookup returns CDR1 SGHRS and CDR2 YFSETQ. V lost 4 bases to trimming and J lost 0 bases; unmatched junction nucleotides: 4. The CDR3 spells CASSPGTSGSTDTQYF. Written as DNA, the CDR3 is TGCGCCAGCAGCCCCGGGACTAGCGGAAGCACAGATACGCAGTATTTT.

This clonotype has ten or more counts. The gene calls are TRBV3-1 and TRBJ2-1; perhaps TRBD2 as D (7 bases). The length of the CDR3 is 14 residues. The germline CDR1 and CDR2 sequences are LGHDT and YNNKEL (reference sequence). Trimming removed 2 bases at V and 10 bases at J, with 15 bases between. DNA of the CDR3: TGTGCCAGCAGCCAATCCTACAGGGAGGGGGAGCAGTTCTTC. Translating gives CASSQSYREGEQFF.